What follows are 7 T cell receptor beta chains derived from one specimen sequenced in a study of blood T cells in healthy people across ages. A second about 7 to 11 cycle PCR used barcoded and J-beta primers. TCRdb independently ran MiXCR on the 5' RACE reads; one entry per CDR3 protein. Among 790,000 or so distinct CDR3 sequences listed, 56% were seen once. The sequencing input was blood. These receptors all come from a middle-aged man in good health.

The rearrangement joins TRBV10-3 to TRBJ2-5; 7 positions match TRBD2. The CDR3 is 14 amino acids. V trimming: 6 bases; J trimming: 3 bases; junction bases outside the gene matches: 7. The germline V gene encodes CDR1 ENHRY and CDR2 SYGVKD. CDR3 amino acids: CAISPTGGEETQYF. The CDR3 bases are TGTGCCATCAGCCCTACTGGGGGGGAAGAGACCCAGTACTTC.

This chain links TRBV7-8 with TRBJ2-5, with D perhaps given as TRBD1 or TRBD2 (5 bases each). Germline CDR1 reads SGHVS; CDR2 reads FQNEAQ. The CDR3 is made up of 11 amino acids. The V and J ends lost 2 bases and 9 bases respectively, with 7 bases between them. The CDR3 is CASSLMGAQYF. The CDR3 DNA reads as TGTGCCAGCAGCTTAATGGGGGCCCAGTACTTC.

The chain carries TRBV6-1 and TRBJ2-7, with D perhaps TRBD1 (6 bases). V lost 4 bases, J lost 3 bases, and 22 bases lay in between. Germline CDR1 MNHNS, CDR2 SASEGT. The CDR3 contains 17 residues. CDR3 bases: TGTGCCAGCAGTGCCCCTATCACGGTTAGGGGGTACTACGAGCAGTACTTC. It specifies CASSAPITVRGYYEQYF.

The rearrangement links TRBV15 to TRBJ1-2, with 11 bases matching TRBD1. Unmatched junction bases numbered 6, after V lost 5 bases and J lost 4 bases. From germline, CDR1 is LNHNV and CDR2 YYDKDF (reference sequence). The CDR3 runs 15 residues. CDR3 sequence (DNA): TGTGCCACCAGCCCTCGGACAGGGGGCGTCTATGGCTACACCTTC. This codes for CATSPRTGGVYGYTF.

This chain joins TRBV6-2 or TRBV6-3 and TRBJ2-7, with 11 bases identical to TRBD1. From germline, CDR1 is MNHEY and CDR2 SVGEGT. This CDR3 has 15 amino acids. The ends lost 2 bases at V and 2 bases at J; junction bases unmatched: 2. The CDR3 here is CASSYPGQGAYEQYF. The CDR3 region has the DNA TGTGCCAGCAGTTACCCGGGACAGGGGGCCTACGAGCAGTACTTC.

This clonotype occurred a few times. The rearrangement links TRBV27 to TRBJ1-1; D not resolved. Trimming shortened V by 3 bases and J by 1 base, and 12 bases separated the two germline ends. Germline V gene sequence: CDR1 MNHEY, CDR2 SMNVEV (reference sequence). This CDR3 contains 15 residues. The CDR3 is CASSFEGMRNTEAFF. CDR3 in DNA: TGTGCCAGCAGTTTCGAGGGAATGAGGAACACTGAAGCTTTCTTT.

The chain employs TRBV4-2 and TRBJ1-1; TRBD1 is a possible D gene (5 bases). The CDR3 loop spans 15 amino acids. The germline CDR1 and CDR2 sequences are LGHNA and YNFKEQ. Trimming left V 0 bases short and J 3 bases short, with 11 bases between. CDR3 DNA: TGTGCCAGCAGCCAAGATCTAAGGGGATACACTGAAGCTTTCTTT. Protein sequence: CASSQDLRGYTEAFF.